This T cell receptor (beta chain) was recorded in a study of OX40 agonist ivuxolimab in advanced cancers. Study-level results: At doses 0.1 to 3.0 mg/kg, CD4+ and CD8+ clones expanded.

Libraries were prepared by immunoSEQ multiplex PCR; TCRdb keeps only in-frame clonotypes and omits some of them. The sample yields 30,000 or so clones, around 90% seen once. V was trimmed by 4 bases and J by 3 bases, leaving 9 bases between them. The CDR3 loop spans 14 amino acids. Germline CDR1 reads MNHEY; CDR2 reads SMNVEV (reference sequence). Regarding this clone: Its antigen is as yet unknown.

This specimen was CD4+ or CD8+ T cells sorted from blood, taken in a trial of the OX40 agonist ivuxolimab. This rearrangement joins TRBV27 to TRBJ2-2; weak D call: TRBD2 (6 bases). The source of this sequence is an adult with an advanced solid tumor such as melanoma, head and neck, liver or kidney cancer. This chain's CDR3 is CASSWAGYTGELFF. The CDR3 nucleotides read TGTGCCAGCAGTTGGGCGGGGTACACCGGGGAGCTGTTTTTT.